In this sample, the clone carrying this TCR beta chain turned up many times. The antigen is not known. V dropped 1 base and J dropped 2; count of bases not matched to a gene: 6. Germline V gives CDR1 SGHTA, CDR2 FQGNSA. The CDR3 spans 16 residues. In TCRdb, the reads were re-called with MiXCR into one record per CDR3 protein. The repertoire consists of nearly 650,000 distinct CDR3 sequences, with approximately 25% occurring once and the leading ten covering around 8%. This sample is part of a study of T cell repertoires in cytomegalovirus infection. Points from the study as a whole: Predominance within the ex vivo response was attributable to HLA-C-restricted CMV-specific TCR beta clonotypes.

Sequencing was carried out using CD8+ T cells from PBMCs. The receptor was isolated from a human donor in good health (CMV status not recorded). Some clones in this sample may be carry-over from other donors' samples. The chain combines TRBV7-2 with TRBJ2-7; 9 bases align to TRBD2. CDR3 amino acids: CASSLEGRGGTYEQYF. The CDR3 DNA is TGTGCCAGCAGCTTAGAGGGGCGGGGGGGGACCTACGAGCAGTACTTC.